Listed here are 6 T cell receptor beta chains from one sample, sequenced in a study of metastatic and nonmetastatic thyroid tumors. Via MiXCR, TCRdb re-called the PCR reads. The sample lists 35,000 to 40,000 clones; 20% were seen once. No patient received treatment before thyroid surgery. Material: blood. Receptors originate from a female donor with papillary thyroid cancer or a benign thyroid nodule (not recorded which). Some clones in this sample may be carry-over from other donors' samples.

This clone was detected many times. The CDR3 DNA follows: TGTGCCTGGAGTCCCCCGGGGGGGACAGGTGAAGCTTTCTTT. Protein sequence: CAWSPPGGTGEAFF. V is TRBV30 and J is TRBJ1-1; 8 bases are shared with TRBD1. The CDR3 covers 14 residues. With 2 bases clipped from V and 7 bases from J, the junction kept 9 bases outside the gene matches. The germline V gene has CDR1 GTSNPN and CDR2 SVGIG (reference sequence).

This clone was recorded many times. The chain combines TRBV5-6 with TRBJ2-7, with 14 positions matching TRBD2. The V and J ends lost 4 bases and 5 bases, in that order; junction bases with no gene match: 8. Per germline, CDR1 SGHDT and CDR2 YYEEEE. The CDR3 runs 16 residues. CDR3 region: CASSALTSGRAHEQYF. The CDR3 DNA is TGTGCCAGCAGCGCGCTGACTAGCGGGAGGGCCCACGAGCAGTACTTC.

This chain connects TRBV9 to TRBJ2-7; the match to TRBD2 covers 7 bases. V lost 0 bases, J lost 3 bases, and 15 bases stayed unmatched. CDR1 is SGDLS, CDR2 YYNGEE, per germline. This CDR3 is 18 amino acids long. CDR3 nucleotides: TGTGCCAGCAGCGTAGGAGGAGGGGCCTGCGGGAGTGTCTACGAGCAGTACTTC. The encoded protein is CASSVGGGACGSVYEQYF.

This clone has ten or more counts. J is TRBJ2-1 and V is TRBV29-1, with TRBD2 matching over 8 bases. The germline V gene has CDR1 SQVTM and CDR2 ANQGSEA. Germline trimming cut 4 bases from V and 8 bases from J; bases unmatched to any gene: 10. This CDR3 has 14 residues. The chain's CDR3 is CSVAPRSGSDEQFF. The CDR3 coding sequence is TGCAGCGTTGCCCCGAGAAGCGGGAGCGATGAGCAGTTCTTC.

The chain combines TRBV9 with TRBJ2-1; TRBD2 matches at 10 bases. The CDR3 totals 14 residues. J was trimmed by 9 bases and V by 1 base; bases with no gene match: 4. Germline V gene lookup returns CDR1 SGDLS and CDR2 YYNGEE. The CDR3 region is CASSVSGRAGEQFF. CDR3 DNA sequence: TGTGCCAGCAGCGTAAGCGGGAGGGCCGGTGAGCAGTTCTTC.

The J gene is TRBJ1-5, the V gene TRBV3-1, with a weak D call TRBD1 (6 bases). V lost 4 bases to trimming and J lost 4 bases, with 14 bases between them. The CDR3 has 15 amino acids. Germline-derived CDR1 and CDR2 are LGHDT and YNNKEL (reference sequence). The CDR3 protein is CASSPRDKPNQPQHF. The CDR3 DNA is TGTGCCAGCAGCCCGCGGGACAAGCCGAATCAGCCCCAGCATTTT.